This T cell receptor (beta chain) is from a study of T cell responses to AZD1222 COVID-19 vaccine. This table comes from immunoSEQ multiplex PCR, and its TCRdb copy is limited to in-frame clones, with some not included. This sample has 69,000 or so clones, with 88% found just once. Points on this clone: Antigen: not known.

General study findings and limits: Close to half of spike-specific TCRs reportedly recognize unmutated variant regions. Just a handful of AZD1222 recipients were seropositive at baseline.

Deletions cut 4 bases from V and 4 bases from J, with 10 bases between. Germline CDR1 MGHDK, CDR2 SYGVNS. The CDR3 length is 14 residues. The TCR sequence derives from an adult who received the MenACWY meningococcal vaccine as a control. The rearrangement uses TRBV25-1 and TRBJ1-4; the D gene is possibly TRBD1 (5 bases). This specimen was peripheral blood, taken 28 days after the second dose of the MenACWY control vaccine. The CDR3 spells CASSVGGINEKLFF. The CDR3 DNA sequence: TGTGCCAGCAGTGTTGGGGGAATTAATGAAAAACTGTTTTTT.